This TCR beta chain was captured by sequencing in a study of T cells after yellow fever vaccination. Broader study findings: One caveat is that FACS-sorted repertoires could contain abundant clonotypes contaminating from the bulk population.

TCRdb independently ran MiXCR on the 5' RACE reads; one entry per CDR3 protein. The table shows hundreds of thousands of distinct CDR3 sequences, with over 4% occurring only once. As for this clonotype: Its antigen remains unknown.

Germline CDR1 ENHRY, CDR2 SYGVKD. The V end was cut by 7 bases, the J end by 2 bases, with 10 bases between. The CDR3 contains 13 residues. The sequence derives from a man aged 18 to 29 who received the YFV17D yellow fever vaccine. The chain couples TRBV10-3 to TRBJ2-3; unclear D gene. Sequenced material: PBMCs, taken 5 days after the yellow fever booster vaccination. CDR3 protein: CAIKSGNTDTQYF. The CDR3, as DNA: TGTGCCATCAAGAGTGGAAACACAGATACGCAGTATTTT.